The clone carrying this T cell receptor (beta chain) turned up a few times. Its antigen is still unknown. The sample comes from a study of cytomegalovirus exposure and HLA in healthy donors. Primers included in the PCR were 60 Vbeta and 13 Jbeta primers. Methods used by the authors: A later analysis counted 80 million or so unique TCR beta chains, roughly 11 million shared. Produced via immunoSEQ multiplex PCR; TCRdb's table is partial and in-frame only. The DNA gave D and trimming, while V, J and clone size come from that table. The data contain over 150,000 clones, approximately 80% of them seen just once; the ten biggest clones take up more than 4%. Healthy people donating bone marrow made up the donors. Whole-study results and caveats: HLA-A and HLA-B allele assignments for most subjects were reportedly predicted accurately using TCR beta sequences.

The CDR3 runs 14 residues. The germline V gene has CDR1 MNHNS and CDR2 SASEGT. V lost 4 bases and J 7 bases, leaving 13 bases between the germline ends. The sequence derives from a man in his forties or fifties in good health and CMV-seronegative. This chain connects TRBV6-1 to TRBJ1-4; no firm D call. The sequenced sample consisted of PBMCs. CDR3 in amino acids: CASSVTSVSEKLFF. In nucleotides, the CDR3 is TGTGCCAGCAGTGTCACGAGCGTTAGTGAAAAACTGTTTTTT.